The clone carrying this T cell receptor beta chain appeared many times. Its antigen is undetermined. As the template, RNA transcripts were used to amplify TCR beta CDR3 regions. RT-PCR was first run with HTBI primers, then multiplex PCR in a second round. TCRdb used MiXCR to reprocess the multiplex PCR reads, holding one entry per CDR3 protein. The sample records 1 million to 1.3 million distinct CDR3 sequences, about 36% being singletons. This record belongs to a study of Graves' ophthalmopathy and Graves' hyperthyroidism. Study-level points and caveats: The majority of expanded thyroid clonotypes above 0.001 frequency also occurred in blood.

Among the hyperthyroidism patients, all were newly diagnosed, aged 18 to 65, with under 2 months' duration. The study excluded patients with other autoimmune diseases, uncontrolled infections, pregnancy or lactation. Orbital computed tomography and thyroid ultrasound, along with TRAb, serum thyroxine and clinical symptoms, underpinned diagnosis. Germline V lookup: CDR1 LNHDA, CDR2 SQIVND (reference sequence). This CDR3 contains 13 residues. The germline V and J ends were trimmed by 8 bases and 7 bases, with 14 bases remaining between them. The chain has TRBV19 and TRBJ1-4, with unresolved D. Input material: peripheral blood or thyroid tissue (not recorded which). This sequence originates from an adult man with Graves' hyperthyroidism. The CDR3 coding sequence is TGTGCCAGTGCCGGAGGGCGGGGTGAAAAACTGTTTTTT. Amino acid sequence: CASAGGRGEKLFF. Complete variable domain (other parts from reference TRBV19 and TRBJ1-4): DGGITQSPKYLFRKEGQNVTLSCEQNLNHDAMYWYRQDPGQGLRLIYYSQIVNDFQKGDIAEGYSVSREKKESFPLTVTSAQKNPTAFYLCASAGGRGEKLFFGSGTQLSVL.